These T cell receptor beta chains were read from a single sample in a study of blood T cell repertoires in COVID-19. Using immunoSEQ multiplex PCR, the repertoire was profiled, and TCRdb retains in-frame clones only, with some absent. The table has about 110,000 clones, roughly 70% seen once; the top ten hold about 2%. The sequenced material came from peripheral blood. These receptors were taken from a woman aged 40 to 50 with acute or convalescent COVID-19. CDR3s leave out the opening cysteine and the closing phenylalanine or tryptophan. Each record gives: V gene, J gene, CDR3 protein.

TRBV19,TRBJ1-3,ASSPVIGNTIY
TRBV28,TRBJ2-5,ATRIGVEETQY
TRBV7-2,TRBJ2-5,ASSPQTGEAETQY
TRBV7-3,TRBJ2-3,ASSLKLRSDTQY
TRBV30,TRBJ1-1,AWSHGASNTEAF
TRBV6-5,TRBJ2-1,ASSSGGAQNEQF
TRBV5-1,TRBJ1-1,ASSLQGGGNTEAF
TRBV5-3,TRBJ2-1,ARSSYNEQF
TRBV19,TRBJ1-6,ASSAEGSPLH
TRBV2,TRBJ2-5,ASSAVGQGARETQY
TRBV18,TRBJ2-2,ASSPLSLGTTTGELF